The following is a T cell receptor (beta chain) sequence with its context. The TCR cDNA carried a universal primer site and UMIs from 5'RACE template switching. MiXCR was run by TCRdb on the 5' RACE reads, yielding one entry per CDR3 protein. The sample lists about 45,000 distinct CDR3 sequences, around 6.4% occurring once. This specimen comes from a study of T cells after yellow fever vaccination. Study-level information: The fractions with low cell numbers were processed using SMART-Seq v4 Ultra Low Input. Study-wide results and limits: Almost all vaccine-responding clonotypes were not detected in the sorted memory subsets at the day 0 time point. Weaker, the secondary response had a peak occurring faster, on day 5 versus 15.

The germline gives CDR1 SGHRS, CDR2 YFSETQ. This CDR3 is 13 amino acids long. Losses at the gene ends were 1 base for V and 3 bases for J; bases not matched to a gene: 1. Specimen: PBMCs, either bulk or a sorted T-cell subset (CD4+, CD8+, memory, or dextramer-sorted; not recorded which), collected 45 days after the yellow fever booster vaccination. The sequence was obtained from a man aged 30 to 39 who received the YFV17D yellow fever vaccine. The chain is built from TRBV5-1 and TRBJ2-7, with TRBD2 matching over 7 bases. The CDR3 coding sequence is TGCGCCAGCAGCTTGAGCGGGGACTACGAGCAGTACTTC. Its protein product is CASSLSGDYEQYF.